This T cell receptor (beta chain) was observed in a study of T cell responses to AZD1222 COVID-19 vaccine. Generated by immunoSEQ multiplex PCR, the TCRdb table keeps only in-frame clones and is missing some. The sample carries about 120,000 clones, about nine tenths recorded once. Losses at the gene ends were 8 bases for V and 0 bases for J; bases not matched to a gene: 3. The CDR3 runs to 14 residues. The V gene's germline CDR1 is SNHLY and CDR2 FYNNEI. V gene TRBV2 combines with J gene TRBJ1-3; 8 positions agree with TRBD1. The receptor comes from an adult who received the AZD1222 COVID-19 vaccine. This material consisted of peripheral blood, taken 28 days after the second AZD1222 dose. The CDR3 is CASRQGTSGNTIYF. The CDR3 DNA is TGTGCCAGCCGACAGGGGACCTCTGGAAACACCATATATTTT. Together with reference TRBV2 and TRBJ1-3, the CDR3 gives the full variable domain: EPEVTQTPSHQVTQMGQEVILRCVPISNHLYFYWYRQILGQKVEFLVSFYNNEISEKSEIFDDQFSVERPDGSNFTLKIRSTKLEDSAMYFCASRQGTSGNTIYFGEGSWLTVV.